The 21 T cell receptor beta chains below come from one sample, sequenced in a study of read filtering for tumor transcriptome and immune sequencing. The library was built from roughly 400 ng RNA with molecular barcoded adaptors for alpha/delta and beta/gamma chains. TCRdb fed the reads into MiXCR, producing one record per CDR3 protein. This table has roughly 90,000 distinct CDR3 sequences, roughly an eighth appearing once. Input material: a population of CD138-negative cells sorted from bone marrow. These receptors all stem from a donor over 35 with multiple myeloma.

This clonotype was counted at least ten times. The chain carries TRBV2 and TRBJ1-1; no reliable D call. Between the trimmed V and J ends, which lost 3 bases and 1 base, there was a span of 9 bases. From germline, CDR1 is SNHLY and CDR2 FYNNEI. The CDR3 runs 14 residues. Written as DNA, the CDR3 is TGTGCCAGCAGTGATCGGGCAGGGAACACTGAAGCTTTCTTT. This gives the protein CASSDRAGNTEAFF.

The genes are TRBV29-1 and TRBJ2-7; 11 bases align to TRBD1. The trim removed 3 bases at V and 5 bases at J, leaving 3 bases unmatched. This CDR3 region has 13 residues. Germline V lookup: CDR1 SQVTM, CDR2 ANQGSEA. The CDR3 DNA is TGCAGCGTTGAGGGACAGGGGGGCCACGAGCAGTACTTC. It codes for CSVEGQGGHEQYF.

This clonotype occurred many times. The chain carries TRBV12-3 or TRBV12-4 and TRBJ2-7; TRBD1 matches at 9 bases. This CDR3 region has 13 residues. Trimming removed 4 bases from V and 6 bases from J; junction bases left unmatched: 4. This chain's CDR3 is CASSSGTGFEQYF. The CDR3 nucleotides are TGTGCCAGCAGTTCCGGGACAGGGTTCGAGCAGTACTTC.

V gene TRBV18 combines with J gene TRBJ2-1, with 10 nucleotides matching TRBD1. The CDR3 is 14 amino acids. Trimming took 2 bases from V and 7 from J; bases not matched to a gene: 2. Germline CDR1 reads KGHSH; CDR2 reads LQKENI. The CDR3 loop is CASSPGTGENEQFF. The CDR3 DNA is TGTGCCAGCTCACCAGGGACAGGGGAGAATGAGCAGTTCTTC.

This clonotype was seen repeatedly, ten times or more. The chain carries TRBV10-3 and TRBJ2-1; TRBD2 aligns across 9 bases. Germline loops: CDR1 ENHRY, CDR2 SYGVKD. J was trimmed by 14 bases and V by 6 bases; bases with no gene match: 11. The CDR3 length is 13 residues. The CDR3 bases are TGTGCCATCAGCTCAATAGCGGGGGAAGACGAGTTCTTC. As protein: CAISSIAGEDEFF.

At least ten counts were recorded for this clonotype. The chain has TRBV20-1 and TRBJ2-6, with 7 bases identical to TRBD1. J gave up 0 bases and V 1 base, and 12 bases lay outside the gene matches. This CDR3 has 19 amino acids. Germline V gives CDR1 DFQATT, CDR2 SNEGSKA (reference sequence). CDR3 protein: CSARGPHYRGVSGANVLTF. The CDR3, as DNA: TGCAGTGCTAGAGGCCCCCACTACAGGGGAGTCTCTGGGGCCAACGTCCTGACTTTC.

This clonotype was recorded at least ten times. The CDR3: CASSGTRPRHEQYF. The CDR3 DNA is TGTGCCAGCAGCGGAACCCGACCCCGCCACGAGCAGTACTTC. The genes are TRBV7-9 and TRBJ2-7; unclear D gene. The CDR3 sequence is 14 residues long. CDR1 SEHNR and CDR2 FQNEAQ come from the germline V gene (reference sequence). Trimming shortened V by 5 bases and J by 5 bases, and 16 bases separated the two germline ends.

In its sample, this clonotype was seen many times. The chain is built from TRBV13 and TRBJ2-2, with unresolved D. CDR3 length: 11 amino acids. Trimming took 5 bases from V and 8 from J, leaving 6 bases between them. Germline V gene lookup returns CDR1 PRHDT and CDR2 FYEKMQ (reference sequence). This chain's CDR3 is CASSRSGELFF. The CDR3 nucleotides read TGTGCCAGCAGCCGATCTGGGGAGCTGTTTTTT.

This clonotype was counted ten times or more. The genes are TRBV27 and TRBJ2-2; D is ambiguous. CDR1 and CDR2 from the germline V gene are MNHEY and SMNVEV (reference sequence). The germline V and J ends were trimmed by 1 base and 1 base, with 7 bases remaining between them. The CDR3 covers 15 residues. In nucleotides, the CDR3 is TGTGCCAGCAGTTTATACGTGAAGAACACCGGGGAGCTGTTTTTT. Its translation is CASSLYVKNTGELFF.

This clonotype has only a few counts. The genes are TRBV24-1 and TRBJ2-1; D may be TRBD1 (6 bases). Trimming removed 4 bases from V and 7 bases from J, with 16 bases in between. This CDR3 spans 15 amino acids. Germline V gives CDR1 KGHDR, CDR2 SFDVKD. This CDR3 is CATSDRDTHLNEQFF. The CDR3, as DNA: TGTGCCACCAGTGACCGGGACACCCATTTGAATGAGCAGTTCTTC.

This chain links TRBV5-1 with TRBJ1-4, with 7 bases identical to TRBD1. The CDR3 consists of 14 residues. CDR1 SGHRS and CDR2 YFSETQ come from the germline V gene. V shed 4 bases, J shed 10 bases, and the junction held 10 bases outside the gene matches. In nucleotides, the CDR3 is TGCGCCAGCAGCCTGACAGGGCCGGAAGGAAAACTGTTTTTT. Translating it yields CASSLTGPEGKLFF.

This clonotype was detected ten times or more. This clone may be a read error of a much larger clone one base away. V usage is TRBV9 and J usage is TRBJ2-1, with 7 bases identical to TRBD2. The CDR3 sequence is 15 residues long. Germline-derived CDR1 and CDR2 are SGDLS and YYNGEE. CDR3: CASSVGGSSYKEQFF. In DNA form, the CDR3 reads TGTGCCAGCAGCGTAGGCGGGAGCTCCTACAAAGAGCAGTTCTTC.

This clonotype was recorded at least ten times. V and J are TRBV2 and TRBJ1-5, with 7 positions matching TRBD1. Germline lookup yields CDR1 SNHLY and CDR2 FYNNEI. V lost 10 bases, J lost 7 bases, and 19 bases stayed unmatched. The length of the CDR3 is 16 residues. The CDR3 sequence is CAISKPPRTGAQPQHF. The DNA for the CDR3 is TGTGCCATCTCAAAACCTCCAAGGACAGGAGCCCAGCCCCAGCATTTT.

Regarding this clonotype: A much more abundant neighbour one base away suggests this may be a read error. J is TRBJ2-5 and V is TRBV11-3, with TRBD1 matching over 12 bases. Trimming at V came to 5 bases and at J to 4 bases, leaving 8 bases not matched to a gene. Germline V lookup: CDR1 SGHNT, CDR2 YENEEA. This CDR3 is 16 amino acids long. The CDR3 bases are TGTGCCAGCAGCGTAACCGGGACAGGGGGCGGAGAGACCCAGTACTTC. It translates to CASSVTGTGGGETQYF. Filled out from reference TRBV11-3 and TRBJ2-5, the complete variable domain reads EAGVVQSPRYKIIEKKQPVAFWCNPISGHNTLYWYLQNLGQGPELLIRYENEEAVDDSQLPKDRFSAERLKGVDSTLKIQPAELGDSAVYLCASSVTGTGGGETQYFGPGTRLLVL.

Regarding this clonotype: A far larger clone lies a single base away; this is likely a read error. CDR3 in amino acids: CASKRGETQPQHF. The CDR3, as DNA: TGTGCCAGCAAAAGGGGGGAGACTCAGCCCCAGCATTTT. This chain links TRBV6-1 with TRBJ1-5, with D perhaps matching TRBD1 (6 bases). Trimming left V 7 bases short and J 6 bases short, with 13 bases between. Germline V lookup: CDR1 MNHNS, CDR2 SASEGT. The CDR3 consists of 13 residues.

This clonotype was recorded many times. The DNA for the CDR3 is TGTGCCAGCTCACCGAGGACCTCAACGGGCGCCACTGAAGCTTTCTTT. The encoded protein is CASSPRTSTGATEAFF. This chain links TRBV18 with TRBJ1-1; no firm D call. This CDR3 contains 16 residues. Germline V gene lookup returns CDR1 KGHSH and CDR2 LQKENI. V lost 3 bases and J 4 bases, leaving 18 bases between the germline ends.

This clonotype was seen a few times. With a much larger clone just one base away, this may be a read error. V usage is TRBV28 and J usage is TRBJ2-7, with 10 bases aligning to TRBD2. This CDR3 is built from 15 residues. V lost 3 bases, J lost 3 bases, and 5 bases stayed unmatched. Germline V CDR1 and CDR2: MDHEN, SYDVKM. CDR3 coding DNA: TGTGCCAGCAGTTTGCCGGGACTAGCGATCTACGAGCAGTACTTC. It translates to CASSLPGLAIYEQYF.

This clonotype was detected ten times or more. The V gene is TRBV6-4, the J gene TRBJ2-1; 8 bases are a match to TRBD2. CDR3 size: 15 residues. The ends lost 3 bases at V and 6 bases at J; junction bases unmatched: 7. Germline V gene lookup returns CDR1 MRHNA and CDR2 SNTAGT. CDR3 sequence: CASSEVSGSPNEQFF. The CDR3 DNA reads TGTGCCAGCAGTGAGGTGAGCGGGAGCCCCAATGAGCAGTTCTTC.

Of note for this clonotype: A read error may be the cause here, since a much bigger clone is one base away. V and J are TRBV2 and TRBJ2-7, with a tentative D call TRBD1 (6 bases). Germline CDR1 SNHLY, CDR2 FYNNEI. Trimming took off 8 bases at V and 4 bases at J, with 18 bases between the two ends. This CDR3 is built from 14 residues. CDR3 sequence reads: CASAEQGRLYEQYF. For the CDR3, the DNA is TGTGCCAGCGCTGAACAGGGACGTTTGTACGAGCAGTACTTC.

This chain joins TRBV27 and TRBJ2-3; 8 bases are shared with TRBD2. The CDR3 contains 14 residues. From germline, CDR1 is MNHEY and CDR2 SMNVEV (reference sequence). Germline trimming cut 8 bases from V and 0 bases from J; bases unmatched to any gene: 4. CDR3 nucleotide sequence: TGTGCCAGCCGACTAGCGATAAGCACAGATACGCAGTATTTT. Its protein is CASRLAISTDTQYF.

This clonotype was counted ten times or more. An end of the junction differs from the germline gene, which may be a read error. The genes are TRBV7-3 and TRBJ2-7; tentatively, D is TRBD2 (6 bases). Per germline, CDR1 SGHTA and CDR2 FQGTGA. The CDR3 runs to 11 residues. The CDR3 region is CASSPAGMLNF. The CDR3 region has the DNA TGTGCCAGCAGCCCCGCGGGGATGTTGAACTTC. Using reference TRBV7-3 and TRBJ2-7 for the parts outside the CDR3, the full variable domain is GAGVSQTPSNKVTEKGKYVELRCDPISGHTALYWYRQSLGQGPEFLIYFQGTGAADDSGLPNDRFFAVRPEGSVSTLKIQRTERGDSAVYLCASSPAGMLNFGPGTRLTVT.